This T cell receptor beta chain emerged from a study of T cells in Graves' hyperthyroidism and ophthalmopathy. This clonotype was counted between two and nine times. TCR beta CDR3 sequences were amplified from RNA transcripts. The HTBI primer set served for first-round RT-PCR of the TCR CDR3. Using its own MiXCR run on the multiplex PCR reads, TCRdb lists one record per CDR3 protein. The data contain roughly 740,000 distinct CDR3 sequences, 16% of them seen just once; the ten biggest clones take up about 8.4%. The ends lost 3 bases at V and 7 bases at J; junction bases unmatched: 7. Germline V gives CDR1 SGHNT, CDR2 YENEEA. This CDR3 spans 15 amino acids.

The clonotype was recovered from a man between 18 and 29 years old with Graves' hyperthyroidism. Sequenced: blood. The chain has TRBV11-3 and TRBJ2-1, with 9 nucleotides matching TRBD2. This CDR3 reads CASSFSRLAANEQFF. CDR3 in DNA: TGTGCCAGCAGCTTCTCTAGACTAGCGGCGAATGAGCAGTTCTTC.